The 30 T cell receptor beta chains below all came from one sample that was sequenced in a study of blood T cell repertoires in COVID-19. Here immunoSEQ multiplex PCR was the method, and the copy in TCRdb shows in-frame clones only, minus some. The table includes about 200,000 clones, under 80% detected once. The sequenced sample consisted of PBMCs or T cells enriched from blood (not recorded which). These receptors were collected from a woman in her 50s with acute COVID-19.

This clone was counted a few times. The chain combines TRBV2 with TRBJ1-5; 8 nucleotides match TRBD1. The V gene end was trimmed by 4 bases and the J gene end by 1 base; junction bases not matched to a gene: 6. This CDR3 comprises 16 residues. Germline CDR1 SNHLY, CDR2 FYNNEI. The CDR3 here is CASSVSQGVSNQPQHF. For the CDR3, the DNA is TGTGCCAGCAGTGTATCACAGGGGGTAAGCAATCAGCCCCAGCATTTT.

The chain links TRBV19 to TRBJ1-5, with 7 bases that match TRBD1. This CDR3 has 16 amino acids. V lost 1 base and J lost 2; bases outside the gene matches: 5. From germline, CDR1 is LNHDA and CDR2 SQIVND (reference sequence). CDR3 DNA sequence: TGTGCCAGTAGTATAGGAGGGGGCGCTGGCAATCAGCCCCAGCATTTT. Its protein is CASSIGGGAGNQPQHF. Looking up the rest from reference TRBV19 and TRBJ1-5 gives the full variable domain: DGGITQSPKYLFRKEGQNVTLSCEQNLNHDAMYWYRQDPGQGLRLIYYSQIVNDFQKGDIAEGYSVSREKKESFPLTVTSAQKNPTAFYLCASSIGGGAGNQPQHFGDGTRLSIL.

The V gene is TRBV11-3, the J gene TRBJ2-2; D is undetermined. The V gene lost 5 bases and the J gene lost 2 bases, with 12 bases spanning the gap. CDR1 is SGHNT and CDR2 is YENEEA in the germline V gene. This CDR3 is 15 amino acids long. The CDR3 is CASSRNVGNTGELFF. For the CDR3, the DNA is TGTGCCAGCAGCCGAAACGTGGGCAACACCGGGGAGCTGTTTTTT.

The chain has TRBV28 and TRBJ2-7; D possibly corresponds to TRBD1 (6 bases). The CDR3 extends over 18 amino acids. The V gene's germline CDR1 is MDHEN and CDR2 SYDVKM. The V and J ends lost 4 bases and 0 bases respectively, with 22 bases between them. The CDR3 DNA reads TGTGCCAGCAGTTCAAAAATCATCCGGGACACCAGCTCCTACGAGCAGTACGTC. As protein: CASSSKIIRDTSSYEQYV.

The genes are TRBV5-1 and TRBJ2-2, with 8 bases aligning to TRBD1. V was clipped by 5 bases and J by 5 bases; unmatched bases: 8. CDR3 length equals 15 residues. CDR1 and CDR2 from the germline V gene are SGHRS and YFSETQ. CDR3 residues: CASSQGAISTGELFF. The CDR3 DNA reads TGCGCCAGCAGTCAGGGGGCGATCTCGACCGGGGAGCTGTTTTTT.

The CDR3 DNA follows: TGTGCCAGCACTCGACAGGGAGGCACTGAAGCTTTCTTT. This sequence encodes CASTRQGGTEAFF. The chain carries TRBV5-5 and TRBJ1-1, with TRBD1 matching 7 bases. The V gene's germline CDR1 is SGHKS and CDR2 YYEKEE (reference sequence). The CDR3 is 13 amino acids. The J segment lost 4 bases and the V segment lost 6 bases, leaving 6 bases of the junction unmatched. Looking up the rest from reference TRBV5-5 and TRBJ1-1 gives the full variable domain: DAGVTQSPTHLIKTRGQQVTLRCSPISGHKSVSWYQQVLGQGPQFIFQYYEKEERGRGNFPDRFSARQFPNYSSELNVNALLLGDSALYLCASTRQGGTEAFFGQGTRLTVV.

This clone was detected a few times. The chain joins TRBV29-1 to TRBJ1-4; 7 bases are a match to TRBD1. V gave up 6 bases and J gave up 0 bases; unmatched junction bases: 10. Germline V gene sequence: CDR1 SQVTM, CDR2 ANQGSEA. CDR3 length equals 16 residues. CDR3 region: CSVGDSSSATNEKLFF. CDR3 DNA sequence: TGCAGCGTGGGGGACAGCTCCTCTGCAACTAATGAAAAACTGTTTTTT.

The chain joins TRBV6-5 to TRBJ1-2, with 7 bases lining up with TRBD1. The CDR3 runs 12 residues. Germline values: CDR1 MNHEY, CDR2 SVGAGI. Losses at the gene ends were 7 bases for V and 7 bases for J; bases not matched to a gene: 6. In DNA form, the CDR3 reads TGTGCCAGCACGGGTGCAGGGGGTGGCTACACCTTC. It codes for CASTGAGGGYTF.

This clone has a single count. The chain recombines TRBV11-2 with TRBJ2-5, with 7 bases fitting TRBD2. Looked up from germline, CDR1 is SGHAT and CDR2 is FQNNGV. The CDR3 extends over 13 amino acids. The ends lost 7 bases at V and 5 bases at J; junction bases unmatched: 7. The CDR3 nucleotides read TGTGCCAGCACCCCATGGCGGGGGGAGACCCAGTACTTC. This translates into CASTPWRGETQYF.

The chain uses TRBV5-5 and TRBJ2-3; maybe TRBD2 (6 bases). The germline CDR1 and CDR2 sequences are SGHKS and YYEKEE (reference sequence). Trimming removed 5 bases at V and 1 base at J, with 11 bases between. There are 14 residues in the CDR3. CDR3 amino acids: CASRRASGTDTQYF. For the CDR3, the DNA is TGTGCCAGCAGGAGGGCTAGCGGCACAGATACGCAGTATTTT. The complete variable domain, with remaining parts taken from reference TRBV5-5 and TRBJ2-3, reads DAGVTQSPTHLIKTRGQQVTLRCSPISGHKSVSWYQQVLGQGPQFIFQYYEKEERGRGNFPDRFSARQFPNYSSELNVNALLLGDSALYLCASRRASGTDTQYFGPGTRLTVL.

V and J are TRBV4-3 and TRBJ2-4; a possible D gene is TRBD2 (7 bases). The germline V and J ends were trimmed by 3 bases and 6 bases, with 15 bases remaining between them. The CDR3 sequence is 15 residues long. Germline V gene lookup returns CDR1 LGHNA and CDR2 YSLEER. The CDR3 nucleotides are TGCGCCAGCAGCCAGGGGGGGGCAGGAGGAAACATTCAGTACTTC. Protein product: CASSQGGAGGNIQYF.

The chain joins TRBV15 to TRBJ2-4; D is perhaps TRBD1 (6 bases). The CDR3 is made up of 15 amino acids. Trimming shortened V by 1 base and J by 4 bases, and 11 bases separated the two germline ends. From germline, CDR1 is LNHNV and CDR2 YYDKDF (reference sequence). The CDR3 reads CATSRAGTTKNIQYF. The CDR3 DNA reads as TGTGCCACCAGCAGAGCGGGGACAACAAAAAACATTCAGTACTTC. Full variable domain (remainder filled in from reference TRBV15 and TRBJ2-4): DAMVIQNPRYQVTQFGKPVTLSCSQTLNHNVMYWYQQKSSQAPKLLFHYYDKDFNNEADTPDNFQSRRPNTSFCFLDIRSPGLGDTAMYLCATSRAGTTKNIQYFGAGTRLSVL.

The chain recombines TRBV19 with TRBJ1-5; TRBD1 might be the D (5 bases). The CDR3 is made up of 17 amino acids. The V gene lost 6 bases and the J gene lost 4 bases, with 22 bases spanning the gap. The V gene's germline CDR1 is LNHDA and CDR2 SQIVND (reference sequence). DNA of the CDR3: TGTGCCAGTAGGGAGTATTTGCGCGGCGGGGGTAATCAGCCCCAGCATTTT. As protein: CASREYLRGGGNQPQHF.

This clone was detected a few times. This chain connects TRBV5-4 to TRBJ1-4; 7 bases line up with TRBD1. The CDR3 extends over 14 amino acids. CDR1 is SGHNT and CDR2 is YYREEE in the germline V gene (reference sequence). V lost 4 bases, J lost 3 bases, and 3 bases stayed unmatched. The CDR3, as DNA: TGTGCCAGCAGCGTAGGACAGGCTAATGAAAAACTGTTTTTT. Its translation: CASSVGQANEKLFF.

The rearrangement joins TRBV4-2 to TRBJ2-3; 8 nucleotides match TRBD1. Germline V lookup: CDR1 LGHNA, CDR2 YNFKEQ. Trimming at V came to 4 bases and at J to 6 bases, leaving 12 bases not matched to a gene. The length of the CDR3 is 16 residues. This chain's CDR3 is CASSRNPGQADDTQYF. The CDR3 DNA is TGTGCCAGCAGCCGCAATCCGGGACAGGCCGATGATACGCAGTATTTT.

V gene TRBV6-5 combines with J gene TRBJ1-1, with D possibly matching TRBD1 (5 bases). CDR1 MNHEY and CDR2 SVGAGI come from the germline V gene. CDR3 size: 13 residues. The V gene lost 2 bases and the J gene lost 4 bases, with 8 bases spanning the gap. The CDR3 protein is CASSYGQGTEAFF. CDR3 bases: TGTGCCAGCAGTTACGGGCAGGGCACTGAAGCTTTCTTT.

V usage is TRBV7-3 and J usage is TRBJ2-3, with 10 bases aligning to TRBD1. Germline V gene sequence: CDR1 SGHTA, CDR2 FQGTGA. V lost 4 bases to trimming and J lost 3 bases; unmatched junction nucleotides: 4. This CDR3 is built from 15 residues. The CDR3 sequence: CASSSTGGETDTQYF. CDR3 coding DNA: TGTGCCAGCAGCTCGACAGGGGGCGAAACAGATACGCAGTATTTT.

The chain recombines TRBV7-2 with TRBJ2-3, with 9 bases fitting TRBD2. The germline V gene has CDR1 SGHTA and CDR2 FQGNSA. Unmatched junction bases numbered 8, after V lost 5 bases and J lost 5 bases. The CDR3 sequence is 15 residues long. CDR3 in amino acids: CASSPFPRGGDTQYF. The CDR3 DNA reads TGTGCCAGCAGCCCCTTCCCGCGGGGGGGAGATACGCAGTATTTT. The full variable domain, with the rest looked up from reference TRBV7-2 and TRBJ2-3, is GAGVSQSPSNKVTEKGKDVELRCDPISGHTALYWYRQSLGQGLEFLIYFQGNSAPDKSGLPSDRFSAERTGGSVSTLTIQRTQQEDSAVYLCASSPFPRGGDTQYFGPGTRLTVL.

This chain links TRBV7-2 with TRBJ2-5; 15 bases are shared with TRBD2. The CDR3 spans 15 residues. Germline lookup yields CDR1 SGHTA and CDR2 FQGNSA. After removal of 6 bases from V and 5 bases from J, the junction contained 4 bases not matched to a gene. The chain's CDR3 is CASRRTSGGAETQYF. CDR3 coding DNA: TGTGCCAGCAGGCGGACTAGCGGGGGGGCGGAGACCCAGTACTTC.

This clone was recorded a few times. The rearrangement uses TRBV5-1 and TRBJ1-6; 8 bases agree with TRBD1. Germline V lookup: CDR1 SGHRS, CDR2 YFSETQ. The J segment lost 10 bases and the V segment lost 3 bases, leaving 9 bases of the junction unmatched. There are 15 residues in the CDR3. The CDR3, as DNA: TGCGCCAGCAGCTCGACAGGGGAGAAAGGGTCACCCCTCCACTTT. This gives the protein CASSSTGEKGSPLHF. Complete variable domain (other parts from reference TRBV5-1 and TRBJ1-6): KAGVTQTPRYLIKTRGQQVTLSCSPISGHRSVSWYQQTPGQGLQFLFEYFSETQRNKGNFPGRFSGRQFSNSRSEMNVSTLELGDSALYLCASSSTGEKGSPLHFGNGTRLTVT.

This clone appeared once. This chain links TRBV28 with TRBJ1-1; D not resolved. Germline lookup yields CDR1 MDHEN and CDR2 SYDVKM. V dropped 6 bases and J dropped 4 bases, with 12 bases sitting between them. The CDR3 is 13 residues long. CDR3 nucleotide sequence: TGTGCCAGCAGCACGCTAAATCCCACTGAAGCTTTCTTT. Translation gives CASSTLNPTEAFF.

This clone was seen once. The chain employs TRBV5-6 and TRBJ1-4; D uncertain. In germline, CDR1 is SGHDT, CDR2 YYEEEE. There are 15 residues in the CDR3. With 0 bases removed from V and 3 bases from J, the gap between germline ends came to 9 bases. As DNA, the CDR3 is TGTGCCAGCAGCTTGGTGAGCGCCTCTAATGAAAAACTGTTTTTT. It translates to CASSLVSASNEKLFF.

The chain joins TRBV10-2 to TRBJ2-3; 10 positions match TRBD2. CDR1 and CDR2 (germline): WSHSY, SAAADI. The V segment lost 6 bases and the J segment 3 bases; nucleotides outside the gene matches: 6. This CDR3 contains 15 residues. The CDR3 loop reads CASRALAGRTDTQYF. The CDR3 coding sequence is TGCGCCAGCAGAGCACTAGCGGGGAGGACAGATACGCAGTATTTT.

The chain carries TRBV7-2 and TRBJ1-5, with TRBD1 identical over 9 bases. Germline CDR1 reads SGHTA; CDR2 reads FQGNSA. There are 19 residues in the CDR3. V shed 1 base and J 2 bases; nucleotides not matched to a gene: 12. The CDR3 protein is CASSLVRGQGISGNQPQHF. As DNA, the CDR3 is TGTGCCAGCAGCTTAGTTCGGGGACAGGGTATCTCGGGCAATCAGCCCCAGCATTTT.

CDR3 DNA: TGTGCCAGCAGCAATTGGACAGGAGCCAAAAACATTCAGTACTTC. Translating it yields CASSNWTGAKNIQYF. The genes are TRBV21-1 and TRBJ2-4; the table's D call TRBD1 went unverified against the DNA. TRBV21-1 is a documented pseudogene. CDR3 size: 15 residues.

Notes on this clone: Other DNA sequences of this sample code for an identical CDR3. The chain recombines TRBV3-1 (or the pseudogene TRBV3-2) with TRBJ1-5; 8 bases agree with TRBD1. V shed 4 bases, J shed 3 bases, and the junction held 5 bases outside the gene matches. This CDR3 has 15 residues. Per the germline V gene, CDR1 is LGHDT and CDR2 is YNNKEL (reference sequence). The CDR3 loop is CASSPGQGNNQPQHF. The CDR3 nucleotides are TGTGCCAGCAGCCCCGGACAGGGAAACAATCAGCCCCAGCATTTT.

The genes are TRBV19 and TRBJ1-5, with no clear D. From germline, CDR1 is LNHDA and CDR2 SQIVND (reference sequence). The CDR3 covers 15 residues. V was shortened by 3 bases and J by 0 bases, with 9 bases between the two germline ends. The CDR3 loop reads CASSILSDSNQPQHF. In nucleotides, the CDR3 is TGTGCCAGTAGTATTCTCTCAGATAGCAATCAGCCCCAGCATTTT. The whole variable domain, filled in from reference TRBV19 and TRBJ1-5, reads DGGITQSPKYLFRKEGQNVTLSCEQNLNHDAMYWYRQDPGQGLRLIYYSQIVNDFQKGDIAEGYSVSREKKESFPLTVTSAQKNPTAFYLCASSILSDSNQPQHFGDGTRLSIL.

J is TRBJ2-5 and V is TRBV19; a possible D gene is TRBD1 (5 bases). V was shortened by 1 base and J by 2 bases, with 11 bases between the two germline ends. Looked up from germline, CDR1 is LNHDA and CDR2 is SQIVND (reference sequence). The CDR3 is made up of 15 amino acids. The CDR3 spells CASSIAQGRQETQYF. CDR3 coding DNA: TGTGCCAGTAGTATAGCGCAGGGTCGGCAAGAGACCCAGTACTTC.

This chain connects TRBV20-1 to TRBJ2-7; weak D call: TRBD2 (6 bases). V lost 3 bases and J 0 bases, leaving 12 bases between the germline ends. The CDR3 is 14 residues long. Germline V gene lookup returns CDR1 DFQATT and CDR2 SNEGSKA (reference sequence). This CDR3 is CSASRDGSSYEQYV. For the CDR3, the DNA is TGCAGTGCTAGTAGGGACGGGAGCTCCTACGAGCAGTACGTC.

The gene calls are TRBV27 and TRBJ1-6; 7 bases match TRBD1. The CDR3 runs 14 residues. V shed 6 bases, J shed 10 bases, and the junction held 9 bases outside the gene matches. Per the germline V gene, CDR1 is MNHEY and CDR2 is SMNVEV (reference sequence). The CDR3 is CASRLTGAVSPLHF. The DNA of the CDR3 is TGTGCCAGCAGGCTTACAGGGGCGGTGTCACCCCTCCACTTT.